This T cell receptor (beta chain) is from a study of control samples from healthy donors and cancer patients. Trimming at V came to 6 bases and at J to 2 bases, leaving 5 bases not matched to a gene. The CDR3 runs to 14 residues. The germline V gene has CDR1 MDHEN and CDR2 SYDVKM. TCRdb's table, derived via immunoSEQ multiplex PCR, lists solely in-frame clones and lacks some. The repertoire holds hundreds of thousands of clones, almost 85% seen once, with about an eighth in the top ten. Specimen: PBMCs. The genes are TRBV28 and TRBJ2-7; TRBD1 aligns across 9 bases. This clonotype was sampled from an older woman with lung cancer. CDR3 in DNA: TGTGCCAGCAGAAGACAGGGGGGCGCCTACGAGCAGTACTTC. This gives the protein CASRRQGGAYEQYF.